Listed here are 17 T cell receptor beta chains from one sample, sequenced in a study of CD8 T cells in cerebrospinal fluid in Alzheimer's disease. TCRdb reprocessed the 10x single-cell sequencing reads, with one entry per CDR3 protein and no DNA. Its table records over a thousand distinct CDR3 sequences. The material sequenced was cerebrospinal fluid. The receptors stem from a human donor in good health.

In terms of frequency, this clonotype is medium-sized. V is TRBV28 and J is TRBJ2-1; the TCRdb call, TRBD2, lacks DNA for checking. The germline V gene has CDR1 MDHEN and CDR2 SYDVKM. The CDR3 runs 20 residues. Here the CDR3 reads CASSSSTDLTRRGSYNEQFF.

Judged by frequency, this clonotype is medium-sized. The V gene is TRBV28, the J gene TRBJ1-5. The V gene's germline CDR1 is MDHEN and CDR2 SYDVKM. The CDR3 length is 15 residues. CDR3 loop: CASSFEGGSNQPQHF.

Considering frequency, this clonotype is medium-sized. The CDR3 sequence: CASSRDSNTEAFF. The V gene is TRBV6-5, the J gene TRBJ1-1; the TCRdb call, TRBD1, lacks DNA for checking. The germline V gene has CDR1 MNHEY and CDR2 SVGAGI. CDR3 length equals 13 residues.

In terms of frequency, this clonotype is large. The chain recombines TRBV9 with TRBJ1-4. CDR1 is SGDLS and CDR2 is YYNGEE in the germline V gene. CDR3 length: 14 amino acids. This chain's CDR3 is CASSVGRINEKLFF.

Its frequency marks this clonotype as large. The chain carries TRBV6-6 and TRBJ1-6. The CDR3 consists of 16 residues. Germline-derived CDR1 and CDR2 are MNHNY and SVGAGI (reference sequence). CDR3 sequence: CASSLLSGGVVSPLHF.

This clonotype counts as large by frequency. CDR3 sequence: CASSSTGVTGELFF. The chain combines TRBV7-2 with TRBJ2-2; without DNA, the TCRdb call of TRBD1 cannot be checked. The CDR3 contains 14 residues. Germline loops: CDR1 SGHTA, CDR2 FQGNSA.

This clonotype is medium-sized by frequency. This rearrangement joins TRBV28 to TRBJ2-7; TCRdb designates TRBD2, a call that cannot be tested without DNA. Per the germline V gene, CDR1 is MDHEN and CDR2 is SYDVKM. The CDR3 is made up of 12 amino acids. The CDR3 reads CASSLFPLEQYF. The full variable domain, completed using reference TRBV28 and TRBJ2-7, is DVKVTQSSRYLVKRTGEKVFLECVQDMDHENMFWYRQDPGLGLRLIYFSYDVKMKEKGDIPEGYSVSREKKERFSLILESASTNQTSMYLCASSLFPLEQYFGPGTRLTVT.

Judged by frequency, this clonotype is medium-sized (0.01 to 0.1%). The rearrangement uses TRBV6-2 or TRBV6-3 and TRBJ1-6. Per germline, CDR1 MNHEY and CDR2 SVGEGT. CDR3 length: 11 amino acids. The CDR3 is CASRRNSPLHF.

This clonotype ranks as medium-sized in terms of frequency. The chain couples TRBV7-3 to TRBJ2-1; lacking DNA, the TRBD1 call made by TCRdb goes unchecked. This CDR3 comprises 15 residues. CDR1 and CDR2 from the germline V gene are SGHTA and FQGTGA. The CDR3 protein is CASSSTGTGLGEQFF.

This clonotype is large by frequency. The chain joins TRBV7-9 to TRBJ2-1; TCRdb proposes TRBD1, but this gene call is untestable without DNA. The V gene's germline CDR1 is SEHNR and CDR2 FQNEAQ (reference sequence). The CDR3 has 16 amino acids. The CDR3 sequence: CASSLPPYRVGNEQFF.

Considering frequency, this clonotype is medium-sized. V is TRBV25-1 and J is TRBJ2-2; TCRdb proposes TRBD2, but this gene call is untestable without DNA. The CDR3 is 15 amino acids. Germline loops: CDR1 MGHDK, CDR2 SYGVNS. CDR3 region: CASSGLGVGTGELFF.

Considering frequency, this clonotype is medium-sized. The rearrangement links TRBV5-1 to TRBJ2-7; TCRdb outputs TRBD1, but without DNA this stays unchecked. CDR3 length equals 14 residues. Germline CDR1 is SGHRS and CDR2 is YFSETQ. CDR3 sequence: CASSLNTGGYEQYF.

Its frequency marks this clonotype as large. The chain combines TRBV5-1 with TRBJ2-2. Germline CDR1 is SGHRS and CDR2 is YFSETQ. CDR3 length: 14 residues. The CDR3 sequence: CASADGDVTGELFF.

This clonotype registers large by frequency. The chain has TRBV4-1 and TRBJ2-3. This CDR3 has 14 amino acids. The V gene's germline CDR1 is MGHRA and CDR2 YSYEKL. CDR3 protein: CASSQDRNTDTQYF.

This clonotype shows up as medium-sized by frequency. The V call is TRBV6-5, the J call TRBJ2-2; TCRdb selects TRBD2, and the lack of DNA leaves this call unchecked. Germline V gene sequence: CDR1 MNHEY, CDR2 SVGAGI. CDR3 length: 18 residues. CDR3 region: CASSYSPPSGSYGGELFF.

This clonotype shows up as medium-sized by frequency. V usage is TRBV27 and J usage is TRBJ1-5. This CDR3 region has 13 residues. CDR1 is MNHEY, CDR2 SMNVEV, per germline (reference sequence). CDR3 sequence: CASSLRTYQPQHF.

According to its frequency, this clonotype is medium-sized. The rearrangement links TRBV27 to TRBJ2-5; as DNA is missing, the TRBD2 call by TCRdb cannot be tested. CDR1 MNHEY and CDR2 SMNVEV come from the germline V gene (reference sequence). There are 16 residues in the CDR3. The CDR3 protein is CASSLAGTSQQETQYF.